The 24 T cell receptor beta chains given below trace back to one sample, sequenced in a study of blood T cell repertoires in COVID-19 (dated by TCRdb to the early 2020s). The method behind the library was the immunoSEQ multiplex PCR assay. Imported from immuneACCESS, the table was reduced by TCRdb to in-frame sequences with V and J called. These copies leave out some clones; in studies compared against another copy, an unresolved V gene accounts for under half, and the cause of the remainder is not known. This sample holds roughly 160,000 clones; about four fifths were observed only once. The leading ten clones occupy 2.5% to 3% of the sample. Sequencing was done on a sample of peripheral blood. These receptors all come from a woman aged 80 or over with COVID-19, enrolled during active disease.

This clone was seen just once. The V gene is TRBV5-6, the J gene TRBJ2-1; 9 nucleotides align to TRBD1. Unmatched junction bases numbered 15, after V lost 6 bases and J lost 8 bases. The CDR3 has 16 amino acids. Germline CDR1 reads SGHDT; CDR2 reads YYEEEE. The CDR3 sequence: CASTTSGTGRLDEQFF. DNA of the CDR3: TGTGCCAGCACCACTTCGGGGACAGGGAGGTTGGATGAGCAGTTCTTC.

The chain combines TRBV11-2 with TRBJ2-5, with TRBD2 as a possible D gene (7 bases). Germline CDR1 and CDR2: SGHAT and FQNNGV. The CDR3 length is 15 residues. The V end was cut by 1 base, the J end by 5 bases, with 14 bases between. CDR3 in DNA: TGTGCCAGCAGCTTAGCGGGGGGCCTGGGGGAGACCCAGTACTTC. It yields the protein CASSLAGGLGETQYF.

The V gene is TRBV30, the J gene TRBJ2-3; 8 nucleotides line up with TRBD2. Trimming cost V 2 bases and J 8 bases; bases outside gene matches: 6. The CDR3 is 13 amino acids. Germline CDR1 reads GTSNPN; CDR2 reads SVGIG (reference sequence). In DNA, the CDR3 is TGTGCCTGGAGTCCGGGAGCGGGGGCTACGCAGTATTTT. It yields the protein CAWSPGAGATQYF. Together with reference TRBV30 and TRBJ2-3, the CDR3 gives the full variable domain: SQTIHQWPATLVQPVGSPLSLECTVEGTSNPNLYWYRQAAGRGLQLLFYSVGIGQISSEVPQNLSASRPQDRQFILSSKKLLLSDSGFYLCAWSPGAGATQYFGPGTRLTVL.

The rearrangement joins TRBV5-3 to TRBJ2-4, with TRBD2 matching 10 bases. TRBV5-3 is noted as an ORF with a role that remains uncertain. The CDR3 is 19 residues long. Trimming removed 1 base from V and 3 bases from J; junction bases left unmatched: 13. CDR3 in amino acids: CARSLYFVGAGGDKNIQYF. Here the CDR3 DNA reads TGTGCCAGAAGCTTGTACTTTGTGGGAGCGGGAGGGGACAAAAACATTCAGTACTTC.

The genes are TRBV21-1 and TRBJ2-1; the table's D call, TRBD1, was not checked against the DNA. TRBV21-1 is reported as a pseudogene. CDR3 length: 17 residues. DNA of the CDR3: TGTGCCAGCAGACTCTCACCTCCCAACAGCTCCTACAATGAGCAGTTCTTC. It yields the protein CASRLSPPNSSYNEQFF.

The rearrangement links TRBV2 to TRBJ2-7, with 10 bases identical to TRBD1. The CDR3 runs 14 residues. Germline lookup yields CDR1 SNHLY and CDR2 FYNNEI. The V and J ends lost 4 bases and 6 bases, in that order; junction bases with no gene match: 6. In DNA, the CDR3 is TGTGCCAGCAGTGTGGACAGGGGGGAGGGCGAGCAGTACTTC. Protein product: CASSVDRGEGEQYF. Variable domain in full (rest from reference TRBV2 and TRBJ2-7): EPEVTQTPSHQVTQMGQEVILRCVPISNHLYFYWYRQILGQKVEFLVSFYNNEISEKSEIFDDQFSVERPDGSNFTLKIRSTKLEDSAMYFCASSVDRGEGEQYFGPGTRLTVT.

This clone was recorded only once. This chain joins TRBV30 and TRBJ2-2; D not certain. The CDR3 loop spans 12 amino acids. Per the germline V gene, CDR1 is GTSNPN and CDR2 is SVGIG (reference sequence). V lost 5 bases to trimming and J lost 5 bases, with 9 bases between them. The CDR3 is CAWRIRTGELFF. The CDR3 DNA sequence: TGTGCCTGGCGCATCCGGACCGGGGAGCTGTTTTTT. Full variable domain (remainder filled in from reference TRBV30 and TRBJ2-2): SQTIHQWPATLVQPVGSPLSLECTVEGTSNPNLYWYRQAAGRGLQLLFYSVGIGQISSEVPQNLSASRPQDRQFILSSKKLLLSDSGFYLCAWRIRTGELFFGEGSRLTVL.

This chain connects TRBV5-1 to TRBJ1-1, with D maybe TRBD1 (5 bases). The CDR3 sequence is 15 residues long. The germline gives CDR1 SGHRS, CDR2 YFSETQ. V was shortened by 3 bases and J by 0 bases, with 12 bases between the two germline ends. For the CDR3, the DNA is TGCGCCAGCAGCTCCCAGACAGTGATGAACACTGAAGCTTTCTTT. Translation: CASSSQTVMNTEAFF.

The chain links TRBV7-3 to TRBJ2-3; 9 bases fit TRBD2. The germline gives CDR1 SGHTA, CDR2 FQGTGA. The V and J ends lost 3 bases and 6 bases, in that order; junction bases with no gene match: 7. The length of the CDR3 is 15 residues. The CDR3 here is CASSLRGGRFDTQYF. The DNA of the CDR3 is TGTGCCAGCAGCTTGCGGGGGGGCCGATTTGATACGCAGTATTTT.

This clone has only a few counts. V and J are TRBV27 and TRBJ2-5; TRBD2 aligns across 15 bases. Germline-derived CDR1 and CDR2 are MNHEY and SMNVEV (reference sequence). V lost 2 bases and J lost 2; bases outside the gene matches: 0. The CDR3 totals 16 residues. The CDR3 is CASSLGLAGGQETQYF. The CDR3, as DNA: TGTGCCAGCAGTTTAGGACTAGCGGGAGGGCAAGAGACCCAGTACTTC.

A word on this clone: This CDR3 is also generated by other DNA sequences in the sample. The gene calls are TRBV5-6 and TRBJ2-5, with no clear D. Trimming removed 1 base at V and 4 bases at J, with 2 bases between. Germline V lookup: CDR1 SGHDT, CDR2 YYEEEE. This CDR3 spans 11 amino acids. DNA for the CDR3: TGTGCCAGCAGCTTGCGAGAGACCCAGTACTTC. It yields the protein CASSLRETQYF.

The V gene is TRBV30, the J gene TRBJ1-3; a weak D match, TRBD1 (6 bases). The length of the CDR3 is 13 residues. V was clipped by 8 bases and J by 3 bases, with 14 bases between them. The germline V gene encodes CDR1 GTSNPN and CDR2 SVGIG (reference sequence). The DNA of the CDR3 is TGTGCCGGGGGACTACAGGGTGGAAACACCATATATTTT. It encodes CAGGLQGGNTIYF.

This sequence joins TRBV27 and TRBJ2-7, with TRBD2 matching 11 bases. CDR1 MNHEY and CDR2 SMNVEV come from the germline V gene (reference sequence). After removal of 6 bases from V and 0 bases from J, the junction contained 10 bases not matched to a gene. This CDR3 comprises 17 residues. CDR3 nucleotide sequence: TGTGCCAGCAGCCCCAGAGGGACTAGCGGTTTCTCCTACGAGCAGTACTTC. It encodes CASSPRGTSGFSYEQYF.

The V and J genes are TRBV5-5 and TRBJ2-6; the match to TRBD1 covers 9 bases. V shed 4 bases, J shed 1 base, and the junction held 6 bases outside the gene matches. The germline V gene has CDR1 SGHKS and CDR2 YYEKEE (reference sequence). This CDR3 is built from 17 residues. CDR3 coding DNA: TGTGCCAGCAGCACCCCGGGACAGGGTTCTGGGGCCAACGTCCTGACTTTC. It encodes CASSTPGQGSGANVLTF.

This clone was observed a single time. This sequence joins TRBV29-1 and TRBJ2-3; D gene ambiguous. The CDR3 length is 14 residues. Germline assignment: CDR1 SQVTM and CDR2 ANQGSEA. The V gene lost 3 bases and the J gene lost 4 bases, with 14 bases spanning the gap. CDR3 bases: TGCAGCGTTGATTTAGGCTCAGGTCCAGATACGCAGTATTTT. It is translated as CSVDLGSGPDTQYF.

Only a few counts were recorded for this clone. The chain combines TRBV30 with TRBJ2-3; 8 bases are a match to TRBD1. The CDR3 length is 13 residues. Germline assignment: CDR1 GTSNPN and CDR2 SVGIG (reference sequence). With 5 bases clipped from V and 4 bases from J, the junction kept 5 bases outside the gene matches. The CDR3 reads CAWDRGYPDTQYF. CDR3 in DNA: TGTGCCTGGGACAGGGGCTATCCAGATACGCAGTATTTT.

The V gene is TRBV28, the J gene TRBJ1-2; 10 nucleotides agree with TRBD1. CDR1 and CDR2 from the germline V gene are MDHEN and SYDVKM. V shed 1 base, J shed 0 bases, and the junction held 2 bases outside the gene matches. This CDR3 region has 16 residues. The CDR3 here is CASSLLTGGPNYGYTF. In DNA form, the CDR3 reads TGTGCCAGCAGTTTATTGACAGGGGGCCCTAACTATGGCTACACCTTC.

This clone was seen once. The V call is TRBV5-6, the J call TRBJ1-2, with no clear D. V lost 6 bases to trimming and J lost 8 bases, with 17 bases between them. From germline, CDR1 is SGHDT and CDR2 YYEEEE. The CDR3 length is 13 residues. CDR3 DNA sequence: TGTGCCAGCACGCGGCCAGCCTCTCTCGGCTACACCTTC. Encoded protein: CASTRPASLGYTF.

The chain couples TRBV9 to TRBJ2-1; TRBD1 is a possible D gene (6 bases). V was cut by 3 bases and J by 1 base, with 11 bases left in between. Germline assignment: CDR1 SGDLS and CDR2 YYNGEE. The CDR3 is 15 amino acids. CDR3 amino acids: CASSATGISYNEQFF. Written as DNA, the CDR3 is TGTGCCAGCAGCGCAACAGGGATATCCTACAATGAGCAGTTCTTC.

This clone showed up just once. V and J are TRBV19 and TRBJ1-5; TRBD1 might be the D (5 bases). V was shortened by 3 bases and J by 2 bases, with 17 bases between the two germline ends. The CDR3 spans 17 residues. CDR1 is LNHDA and CDR2 is SQIVND in the germline V gene (reference sequence). The CDR3 nucleotides are TGTGCCAGTAGTATTCGGGTCGGACACGAGGGCAATCAGCCCCAGCATTTT. This codes for CASSIRVGHEGNQPQHF.

The rearrangement links TRBV5-1 to TRBJ1-6; 9 bases align to TRBD1. Germline CDR1 is SGHRS and CDR2 is YFSETQ. V dropped 0 bases and J dropped 7; count of bases not matched to a gene: 2. The CDR3 is 15 residues long. As DNA, the CDR3 is TGCGCCAGCAGCTTGGTGGGACAGGGAAATTCACCCCTCCACTTT. Amino acid sequence: CASSLVGQGNSPLHF.

The rearrangement links TRBV10-2 to TRBJ2-1, with TRBD2 matching 11 bases. J was trimmed by 4 bases and V by 10 bases; bases with no gene match: 6. CDR3 length equals 14 residues. CDR1 and CDR2 (germline): WSHSY, SAAADI. CDR3 DNA: TGCGCCACCTCTAGCGGGGGGCTTTACAATGAGCAGTTCTTC. The encoded protein is CATSSGGLYNEQFF.

Only a few counts were recorded for this clone. The V gene is TRBV5-6, the J gene TRBJ1-4; TRBD1 agrees at 9 bases. The CDR3 loop spans 15 amino acids. The germline V gene encodes CDR1 SGHDT and CDR2 YYEEEE. V dropped 4 bases and J dropped 0; count of bases not matched to a gene: 1. The CDR3 nucleotides are TGTGCCAGCAGCCGACAGGGGGCAACTAATGAAAAACTGTTTTTT. This translates into CASSRQGATNEKLFF.

The chain carries TRBV3-1 (or the pseudogene TRBV3-2) and TRBJ1-2, with D unresolved. Germline values: CDR1 LGHDT, CDR2 YNNKEL (reference sequence). Trimming left V 0 bases short and J 5 bases short, with 10 bases between. This CDR3 is 14 amino acids long. As DNA, the CDR3 is TGTGCCAGCAGCCAAGATGTGGGAGGGTATGGCTACACCTTC. Translation gives CASSQDVGGYGYTF.